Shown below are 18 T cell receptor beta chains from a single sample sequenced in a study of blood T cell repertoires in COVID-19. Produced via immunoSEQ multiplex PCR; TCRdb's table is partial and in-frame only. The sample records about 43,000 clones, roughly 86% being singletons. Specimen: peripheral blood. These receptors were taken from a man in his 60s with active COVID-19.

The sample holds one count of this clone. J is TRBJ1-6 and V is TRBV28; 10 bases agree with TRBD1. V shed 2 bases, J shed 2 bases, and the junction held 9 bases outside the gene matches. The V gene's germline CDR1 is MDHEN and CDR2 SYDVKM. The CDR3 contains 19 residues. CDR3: CASSLPRQGARTYNSPLHF. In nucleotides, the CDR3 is TGTGCCAGCAGTTTACCGCGACAGGGGGCTAGGACCTATAATTCACCCCTCCACTTT.

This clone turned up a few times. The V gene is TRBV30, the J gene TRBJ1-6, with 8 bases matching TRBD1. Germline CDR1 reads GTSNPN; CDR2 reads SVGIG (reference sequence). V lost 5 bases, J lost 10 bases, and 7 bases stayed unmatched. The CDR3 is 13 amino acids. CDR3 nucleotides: TGTGCCTGGGTGACAGGGGCGGGATCACCCCTCCACTTT. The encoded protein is CAWVTGAGSPLHF. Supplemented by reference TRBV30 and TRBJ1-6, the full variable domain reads SQTIHQWPATLVQPVGSPLSLECTVEGTSNPNLYWYRQAAGRGLQLLFYSVGIGQISSEVPQNLSASRPQDRQFILSSKKLLLSDSGFYLCAWVTGAGSPLHFGNGTRLTVT.

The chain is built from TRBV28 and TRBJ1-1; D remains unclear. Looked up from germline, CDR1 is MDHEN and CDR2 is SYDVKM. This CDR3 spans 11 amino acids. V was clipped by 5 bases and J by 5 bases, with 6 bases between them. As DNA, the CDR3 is TGTGCCAGCAGTCCCTTAACTGAAGCTTTCTTT. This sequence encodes CASSPLTEAFF.

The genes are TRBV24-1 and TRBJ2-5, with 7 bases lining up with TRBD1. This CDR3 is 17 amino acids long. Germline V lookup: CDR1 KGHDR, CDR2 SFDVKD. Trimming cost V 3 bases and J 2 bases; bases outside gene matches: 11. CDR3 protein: CATSDPPGTALQETQYF. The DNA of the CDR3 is TGTGCCACCAGTGATCCCCCAGGGACAGCCTTACAAGAGACCCAGTACTTC.

CDR3 DNA: TGTGCCAGCAGCTTCATCGGGGTGGTACGTGAGACCCAGTACTTC. Protein product: CASSFIGVVRETQYF. The chain uses TRBV7-2 and TRBJ2-5; D is perhaps TRBD2 (5 bases). The CDR3 is 15 residues long. The germline V gene has CDR1 SGHTA and CDR2 FQGNSA. Trimming pared 3 bases from V and 5 bases from J, leaving 16 bases between.

The CDR3 nucleotides are TGTGCCAGCATGCAGGGGTTGAACACTGAAGCTTTCTTT. Protein: CASMQGLNTEAFF. The chain has TRBV6-5 and TRBJ1-1, with D possibly TRBD1 on 6 matching bases. The CDR3 runs to 13 residues. Per germline, CDR1 MNHEY and CDR2 SVGAGI. Deletions cut 7 bases from V and 0 bases from J, with 9 bases between.

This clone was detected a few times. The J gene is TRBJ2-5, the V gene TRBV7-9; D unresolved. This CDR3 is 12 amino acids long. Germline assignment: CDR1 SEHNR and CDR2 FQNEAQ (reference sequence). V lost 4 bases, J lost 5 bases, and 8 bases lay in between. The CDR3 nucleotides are TGTGCCAGCAGCTCAGGCGAGGAGACCCAGTACTTC. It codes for CASSSGEETQYF.

The CDR3 protein is CASSGEGGSPSGANVLTF. The CDR3 coding sequence is TGTGCCAGCAGCGGGGAGGGGGGCAGTCCCTCTGGGGCCAACGTCCTGACTTTC. The chain couples TRBV7-9 to TRBJ2-6, with a weak D call TRBD2 (7 bases). This CDR3 is 18 amino acids long. Per the germline V gene, CDR1 is SEHNR and CDR2 is FQNEAQ (reference sequence). Trimming removed 5 bases from V and 0 bases from J, with 17 bases in between.

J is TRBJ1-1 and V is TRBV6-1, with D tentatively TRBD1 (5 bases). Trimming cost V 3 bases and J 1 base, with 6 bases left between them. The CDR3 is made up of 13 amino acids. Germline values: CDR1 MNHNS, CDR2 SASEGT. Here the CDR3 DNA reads TGTGCCAGCAGTGACAGGGCGAACACTGAAGCTTTCTTT. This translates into CASSDRANTEAFF.

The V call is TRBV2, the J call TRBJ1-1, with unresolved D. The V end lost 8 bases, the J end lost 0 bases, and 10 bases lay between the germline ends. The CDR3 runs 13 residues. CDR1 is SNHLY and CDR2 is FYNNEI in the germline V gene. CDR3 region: CASRQELNTEAFF. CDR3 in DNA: TGTGCCAGCCGCCAGGAACTGAACACTGAAGCTTTCTTT. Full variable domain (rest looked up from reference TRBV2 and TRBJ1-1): EPEVTQTPSHQVTQMGQEVILRCVPISNHLYFYWYRQILGQKVEFLVSFYNNEISEKSEIFDDQFSVERPDGSNFTLKIRSTKLEDSAMYFCASRQELNTEAFFGQGTRLTVV.

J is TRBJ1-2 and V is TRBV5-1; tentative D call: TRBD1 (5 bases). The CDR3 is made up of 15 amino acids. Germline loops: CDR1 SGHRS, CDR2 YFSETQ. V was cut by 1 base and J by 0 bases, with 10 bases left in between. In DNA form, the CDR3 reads TGCGCCAGCAGCTTGACGACAGCTACTAACTATGGCTACACCTTC. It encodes CASSLTTATNYGYTF.

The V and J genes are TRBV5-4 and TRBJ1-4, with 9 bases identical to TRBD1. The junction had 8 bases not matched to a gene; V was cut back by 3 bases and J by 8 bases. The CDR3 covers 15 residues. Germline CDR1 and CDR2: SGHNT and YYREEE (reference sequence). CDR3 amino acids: CASSSVPGQGEKLFF. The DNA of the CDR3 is TGTGCCAGCAGCTCAGTCCCGGGACAGGGAGAAAAACTGTTTTTT.

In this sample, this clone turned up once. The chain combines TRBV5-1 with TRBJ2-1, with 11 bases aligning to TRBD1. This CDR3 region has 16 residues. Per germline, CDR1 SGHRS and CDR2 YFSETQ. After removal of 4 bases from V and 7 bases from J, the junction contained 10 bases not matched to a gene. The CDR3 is CASSRLPGQGGNEQFF. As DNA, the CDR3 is TGCGCCAGCAGCAGACTCCCGGGACAGGGGGGAAATGAGCAGTTCTTC.

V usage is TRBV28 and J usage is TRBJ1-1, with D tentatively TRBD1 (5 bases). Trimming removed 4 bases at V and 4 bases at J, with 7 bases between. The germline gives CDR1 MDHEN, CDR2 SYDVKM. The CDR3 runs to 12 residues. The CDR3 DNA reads TGTGCCAGCAGTTGGGGGGTCACTGAAGCTTTCTTT. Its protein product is CASSWGVTEAFF.

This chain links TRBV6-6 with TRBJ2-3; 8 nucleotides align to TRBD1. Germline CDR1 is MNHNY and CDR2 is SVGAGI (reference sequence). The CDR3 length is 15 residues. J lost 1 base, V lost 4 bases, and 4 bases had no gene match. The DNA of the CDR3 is TGTGCCAGCAGTTTCCCGGGACAGGGCACAGATACGCAGTATTTT. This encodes CASSFPGQGTDTQYF.

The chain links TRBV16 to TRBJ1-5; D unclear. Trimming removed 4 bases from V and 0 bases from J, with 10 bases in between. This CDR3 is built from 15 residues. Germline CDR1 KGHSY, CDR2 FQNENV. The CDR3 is CASSPSYSSNQPQHF. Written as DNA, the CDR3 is TGTGCCAGCAGCCCGAGCTACAGTAGCAATCAGCCCCAGCATTTT.

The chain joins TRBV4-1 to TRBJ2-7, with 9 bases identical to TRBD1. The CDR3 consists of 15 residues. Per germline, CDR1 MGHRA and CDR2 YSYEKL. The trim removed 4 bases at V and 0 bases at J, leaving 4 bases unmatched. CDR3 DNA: TGCGCCAGCAGCCGGGGACAGGGATTCTCCTACGAGCAGTACTTC. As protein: CASSRGQGFSYEQYF.

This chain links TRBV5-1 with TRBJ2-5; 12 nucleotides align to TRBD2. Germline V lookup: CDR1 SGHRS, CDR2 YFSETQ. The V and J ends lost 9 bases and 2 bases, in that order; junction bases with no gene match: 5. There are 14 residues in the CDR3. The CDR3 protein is CATTSGSGQETQYF. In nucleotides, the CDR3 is TGCGCCACGACTAGCGGGAGTGGACAAGAGACCCAGTACTTC.